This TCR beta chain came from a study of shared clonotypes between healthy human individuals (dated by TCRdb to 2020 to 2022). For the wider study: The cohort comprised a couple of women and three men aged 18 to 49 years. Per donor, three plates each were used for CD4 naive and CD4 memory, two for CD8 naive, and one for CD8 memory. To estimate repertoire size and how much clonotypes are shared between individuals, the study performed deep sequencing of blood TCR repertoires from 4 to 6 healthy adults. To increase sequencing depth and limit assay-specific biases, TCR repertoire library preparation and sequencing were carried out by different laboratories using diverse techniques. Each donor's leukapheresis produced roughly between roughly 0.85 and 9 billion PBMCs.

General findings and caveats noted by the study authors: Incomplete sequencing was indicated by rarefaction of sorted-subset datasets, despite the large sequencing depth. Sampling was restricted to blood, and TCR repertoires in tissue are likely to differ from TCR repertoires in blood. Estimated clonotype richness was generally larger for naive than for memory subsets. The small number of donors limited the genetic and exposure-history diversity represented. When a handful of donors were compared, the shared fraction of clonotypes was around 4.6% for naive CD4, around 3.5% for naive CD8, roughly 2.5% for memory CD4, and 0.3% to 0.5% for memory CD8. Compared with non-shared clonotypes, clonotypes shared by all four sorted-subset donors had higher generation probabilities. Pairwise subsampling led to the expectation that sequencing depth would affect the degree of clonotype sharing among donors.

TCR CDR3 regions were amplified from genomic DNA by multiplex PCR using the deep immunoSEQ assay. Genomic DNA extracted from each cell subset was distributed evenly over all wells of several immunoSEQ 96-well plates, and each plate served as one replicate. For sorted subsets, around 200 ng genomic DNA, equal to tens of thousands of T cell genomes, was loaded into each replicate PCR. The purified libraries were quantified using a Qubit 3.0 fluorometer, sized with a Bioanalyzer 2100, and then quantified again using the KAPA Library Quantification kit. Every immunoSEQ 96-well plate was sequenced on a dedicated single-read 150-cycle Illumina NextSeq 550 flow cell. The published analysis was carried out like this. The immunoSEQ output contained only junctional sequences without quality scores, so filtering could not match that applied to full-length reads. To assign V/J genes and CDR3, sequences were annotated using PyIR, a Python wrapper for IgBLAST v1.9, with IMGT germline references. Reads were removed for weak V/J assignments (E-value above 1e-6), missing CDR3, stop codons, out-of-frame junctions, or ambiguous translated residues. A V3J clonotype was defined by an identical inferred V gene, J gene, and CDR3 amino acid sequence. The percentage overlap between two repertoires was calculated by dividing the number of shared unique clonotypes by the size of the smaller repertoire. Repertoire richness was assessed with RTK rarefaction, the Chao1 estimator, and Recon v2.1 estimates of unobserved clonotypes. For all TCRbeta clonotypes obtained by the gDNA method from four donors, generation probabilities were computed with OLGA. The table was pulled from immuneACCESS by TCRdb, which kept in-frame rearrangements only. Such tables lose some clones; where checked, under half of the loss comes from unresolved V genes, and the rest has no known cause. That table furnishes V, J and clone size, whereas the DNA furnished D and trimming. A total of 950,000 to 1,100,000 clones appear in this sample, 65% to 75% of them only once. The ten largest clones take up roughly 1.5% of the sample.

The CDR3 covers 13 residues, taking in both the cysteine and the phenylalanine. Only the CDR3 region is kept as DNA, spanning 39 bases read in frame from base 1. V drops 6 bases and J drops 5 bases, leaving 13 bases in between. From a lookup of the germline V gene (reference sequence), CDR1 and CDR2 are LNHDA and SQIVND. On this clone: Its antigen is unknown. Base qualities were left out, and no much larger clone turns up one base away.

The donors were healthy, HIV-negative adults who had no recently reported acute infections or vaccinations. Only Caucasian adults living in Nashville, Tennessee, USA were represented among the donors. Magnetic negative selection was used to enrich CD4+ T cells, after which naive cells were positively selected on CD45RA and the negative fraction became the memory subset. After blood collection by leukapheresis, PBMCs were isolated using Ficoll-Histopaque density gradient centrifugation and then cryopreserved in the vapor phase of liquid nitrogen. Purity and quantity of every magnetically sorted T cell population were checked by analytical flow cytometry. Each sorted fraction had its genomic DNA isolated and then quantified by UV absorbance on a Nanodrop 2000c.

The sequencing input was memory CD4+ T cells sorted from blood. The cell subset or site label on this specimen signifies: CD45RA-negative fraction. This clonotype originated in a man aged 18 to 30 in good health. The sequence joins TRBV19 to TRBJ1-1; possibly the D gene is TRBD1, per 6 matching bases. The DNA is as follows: TGTGCCAGTAGCCAAACAGGGAGTACTGAAGCTTTCTTT. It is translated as CASSQTGSTEAFF.